The 21 T cell receptor beta chains below all came from one sample that was sequenced in a study of cytomegalovirus exposure and HLA in healthy donors. Vbeta (60) and Jbeta (13) primers were used in the PCR. Clones were read by immunoSEQ multiplex PCR, and TCRdb kept only the in-frame ones, dropping some. Of 30,000 to 45,000 clones listed, 86% are singletons. Sequenced: PBMCs. The receptors shown here come from a woman in her forties in good health and CMV-seropositive.

As to this clone: This same CDR3 is encoded by further DNA sequences in the sample. The CDR3 spells CAWSRAYEQYF. Written as DNA, the CDR3 is TGTGCCTGGAGTCGAGCCTACGAGCAGTACTTC. J is TRBJ2-7 and V is TRBV30; D gene ambiguous. Trimming cost V 2 bases and J 2 bases, with 4 bases left between them. CDR1 and CDR2 from the germline V gene are GTSNPN and SVGIG (reference sequence). The CDR3 consists of 11 residues.

This clone was counted between two and nine times. This chain uses TRBV7-2 with TRBJ2-5; 8 bases match TRBD2. There are 14 residues in the CDR3. V was pared by 6 bases and J by 5 bases, with 8 bases of the junction left unmatched. CDR1 and CDR2 from the germline V gene are SGHTA and FQGNSA. The CDR3 DNA reads TGTGCCAGCAGACTCGGGACTAGACGCGAGACCCAGTACTTC. Its translation: CASRLGTRRETQYF.

V and J are TRBV5-1 and TRBJ2-2; a possible D gene is TRBD1 (5 bases). CDR1 is SGHRS and CDR2 is YFSETQ in the germline V gene. The CDR3 totals 14 residues. V was cut by 6 bases and J by 1 base, with 10 bases left in between. CDR3 sequence reads: CASNPTGNTGELFF. The CDR3 DNA reads TGCGCCAGCAACCCTACAGGGAACACCGGGGAGCTGTTTTTT.

The chain carries TRBV30 and TRBJ1-1; D remains ambiguous. The V end lost 2 bases, the J end lost 4 bases, and 11 bases lay between the germline ends. The CDR3 loop spans 13 amino acids. CDR1 is GTSNPN and CDR2 is SVGIG in the germline V gene (reference sequence). The CDR3 DNA follows: TGTGCCTGGAGTCTTGGATCAGGCACTGAAGCTTTCTTT. The encoded protein is CAWSLGSGTEAFF. Full variable domain (rest looked up from reference TRBV30 and TRBJ1-1): SQTIHQWPATLVQPVGSPLSLECTVEGTSNPNLYWYRQAAGRGLQLLFYSVGIGQISSEVPQNLSASRPQDRQFILSSKKLLLSDSGFYLCAWSLGSGTEAFFGQGTRLTVV.

The J gene is TRBJ1-3, the V gene TRBV7-3; 7 bases line up with TRBD1. Germline assignment: CDR1 SGHTA and CDR2 FQGTGA. The CDR3 length is 14 residues. Trimming removed 8 bases from V and 0 bases from J; junction bases left unmatched: 4. Here the CDR3 DNA reads TGTGCCAGCCGGGACAGAAACTCTGGAAACACCATATATTTT. Its translation is CASRDRNSGNTIYF.

The chain uses TRBV5-1 and TRBJ2-5, with TRBD1 matching over 11 bases. The length of the CDR3 is 16 residues. Germline V gives CDR1 SGHRS, CDR2 YFSETQ. The J segment lost 2 bases and the V segment lost 4 bases, leaving 7 bases of the junction unmatched. The CDR3 spells CASSPGGTGGQETQYF. The CDR3 DNA reads as TGCGCCAGCAGCCCCGGGGGGACAGGGGGGCAAGAGACCCAGTACTTC.

The chain employs TRBV6-5 and TRBJ1-5, with no clear D. Looked up from germline, CDR1 is MNHEY and CDR2 is SVGAGI. Trimming stripped 0 bases from V and 3 bases from J, with 9 bases between. This CDR3 has 15 residues. The CDR3: CASSYSFRINQPQHF. The CDR3 bases are TGTGCCAGCAGTTACTCGTTCAGGATCAATCAGCCCCAGCATTTT.

The CDR3 reads CSVNLLTGIDTQYF. Written as DNA, the CDR3 is TGCAGCGTTAACCTACTTACAGGGATCGATACGCAGTATTTT. The V gene is TRBV29-1, the J gene TRBJ2-3; TRBD1 is a possible D gene (6 bases). Per germline, CDR1 SQVTM and CDR2 ANQGSEA. This CDR3 has 14 residues. Trimming cost V 5 bases and J 6 bases, with 18 bases left between them.

The V and J genes are TRBV7-2 and TRBJ2-7, with D unclear. Germline V gene sequence: CDR1 SGHTA, CDR2 FQGNSA. The ends were cut back, 2 bases at V and 2 bases at J, with 10 bases in the middle. This CDR3 contains 14 residues. CDR3 residues: CASSLSPPAYEQYF. CDR3 DNA sequence: TGTGCCAGCAGCTTATCCCCCCCAGCCTACGAGCAGTACTTC.

This rearrangement joins TRBV19 to TRBJ2-1; D is ambiguous. The CDR3 runs to 15 residues. The germline V gene encodes CDR1 LNHDA and CDR2 SQIVND (reference sequence). V was cut by 4 bases and J by 0 bases, with 10 bases left in between. CDR3 loop: CASSTRISSYNEQFF. DNA for the CDR3: TGTGCCAGTAGTACTCGAATTAGCTCCTACAATGAGCAGTTCTTC.

This clone has a single count. The genes are TRBV2 and TRBJ2-1, with TRBD2 identical over 8 bases. CDR3 length equals 12 residues. Germline values: CDR1 SNHLY, CDR2 FYNNEI. V shed 4 bases and J 9 bases; nucleotides not matched to a gene: 2. The CDR3: CASSAGGSEQFF. The CDR3 coding sequence is TGTGCCAGCAGTGCGGGGGGGTCTGAGCAGTTCTTC. Full variable domain (remainder filled in from reference TRBV2 and TRBJ2-1): EPEVTQTPSHQVTQMGQEVILRCVPISNHLYFYWYRQILGQKVEFLVSFYNNEISEKSEIFDDQFSVERPDGSNFTLKIRSTKLEDSAMYFCASSAGGSEQFFGPGTRLTVL.

V gene TRBV7-2 combines with J gene TRBJ1-2; 9 bases are a match to TRBD1. Trimming at V came to 6 bases and at J to 8 bases, leaving 7 bases not matched to a gene. This CDR3 has 13 amino acids. Germline V gives CDR1 SGHTA, CDR2 FQGNSA. CDR3 sequence reads: CASRLQGAYGYTF. The DNA of the CDR3 is TGTGCCAGCAGGCTACAGGGGGCTTACGGCTACACCTTC.

The rearrangement joins TRBV4-3 to TRBJ1-5; 8 nucleotides agree with TRBD1. J gave up 3 bases and V 4 bases, and 5 bases lay outside the gene matches. Looked up from germline, CDR1 is LGHNA and CDR2 is YSLEER. The CDR3 runs to 15 residues. In DNA form, the CDR3 reads TGCGCCAGCAGCCCCGACAGGGGAAACAATCAGCCCCAGCATTTT. It specifies CASSPDRGNNQPQHF.

The chain employs TRBV7-2 and TRBJ2-7; 8 bases fit TRBD1. The V segment lost 5 bases and the J segment 6 bases; nucleotides outside the gene matches: 9. Germline V gives CDR1 SGHTA, CDR2 FQGNSA. CDR3 length: 14 residues. The CDR3 nucleotides read TGTGCCAGCAGCCCGGACAGGGTCATCTCCGAGCAGTACTTC. It codes for CASSPDRVISEQYF.

The rearrangement links TRBV5-1 to TRBJ1-5, with TRBD1 identical over 7 bases. This CDR3 has 14 amino acids. Trimming at V came to 0 bases and at J to 5 bases, leaving 2 bases not matched to a gene. Germline-derived CDR1 and CDR2 are SGHRS and YFSETQ. CDR3 amino acids: CASSLGQGDQPQHF. The CDR3 DNA reads TGCGCCAGCAGCTTGGGACAGGGAGATCAGCCCCAGCATTTT.

The chain joins TRBV5-8 to TRBJ2-5; unclear D gene. The CDR3 runs 14 residues. Per the germline V gene, CDR1 is SGHTS and CDR2 is YDEGEE. Trimming took 7 bases from V and 3 from J, leaving 16 bases between them. CDR3 DNA: TGTGCCAGCCGATCCTGGGCGCTTGAAGAGACCCAGTACTTC. It translates to CASRSWALEETQYF.

The chain recombines TRBV6-7 with TRBJ2-2; no clear D gene. TRBV6-7 carries the ORF label, with uncertain function. V lost 4 bases to trimming and J lost 5 bases, with 8 bases between them. This CDR3 has 13 amino acids. Here the CDR3 DNA reads TGTGCCAGCAGTTCGCCAGTGACCGGGGAGCTGTTTTTT. Amino acid sequence: CASSSPVTGELFF.

V usage is TRBV7-9 and J usage is TRBJ2-5, with 7 bases lining up with TRBD2. This CDR3 region has 15 residues. Germline lookup yields CDR1 SEHNR and CDR2 FQNEAQ (reference sequence). V lost 3 bases and J lost 5; bases outside the gene matches: 9. This CDR3 is CASSLSLGGDETQYF. The CDR3 DNA reads TGTGCCAGCAGCTTGTCGTTGGGGGGGGACGAGACCCAGTACTTC.

In DNA form, the CDR3 reads TGTGCCAGCAGTGAAACCCGGGGAACCTACGAGCAGTACTTC. Translating it yields CASSETRGTYEQYF. The rearrangement joins TRBV2 to TRBJ2-7; possibly TRBD2 for D (5 bases). The CDR3 spans 14 residues. Trimming removed 2 bases at V and 2 bases at J, with 10 bases between. Germline CDR1 is SNHLY and CDR2 is FYNNEI.

V is TRBV9 and J is TRBJ1-3; the match to TRBD1 covers 11 bases. Germline CDR1 reads SGDLS; CDR2 reads YYNGEE. The CDR3 loop spans 17 amino acids. V trimming: 4 bases; J trimming: 7 bases; junction bases outside the gene matches: 13. CDR3 protein: CASSFNARDRGKNTIYF. The CDR3 bases are TGTGCCAGCAGCTTTAACGCGCGGGACAGGGGGAAGAACACCATATATTTT.

This clone was observed a single time. The chain is built from TRBV4-3 and TRBJ2-7; 8 nucleotides agree with TRBD1. CDR3 length: 15 residues. Germline CDR1 LGHNA, CDR2 YSLEER. After removal of 3 bases from V and 6 bases from J, the junction contained 10 bases not matched to a gene. This CDR3 is CASSQMWTGNREQYF. The CDR3 DNA is TGCGCCAGCAGCCAGATGTGGACAGGGAATCGCGAGCAGTACTTC.